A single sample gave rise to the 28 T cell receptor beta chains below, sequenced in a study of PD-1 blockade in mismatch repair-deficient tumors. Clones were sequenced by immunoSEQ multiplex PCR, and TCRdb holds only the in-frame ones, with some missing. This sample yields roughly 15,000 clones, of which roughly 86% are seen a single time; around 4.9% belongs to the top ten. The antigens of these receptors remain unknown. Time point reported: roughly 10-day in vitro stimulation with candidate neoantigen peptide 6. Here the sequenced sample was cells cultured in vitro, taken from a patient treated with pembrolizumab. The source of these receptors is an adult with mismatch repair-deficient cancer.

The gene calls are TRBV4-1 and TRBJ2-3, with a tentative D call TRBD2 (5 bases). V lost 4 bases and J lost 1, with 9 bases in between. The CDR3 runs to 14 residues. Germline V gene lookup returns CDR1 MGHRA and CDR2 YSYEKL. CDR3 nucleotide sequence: TGCGCCAGCAGCCCGCGGACTCGCACAGATACGCAGTATTTT. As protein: CASSPRTRTDTQYF.

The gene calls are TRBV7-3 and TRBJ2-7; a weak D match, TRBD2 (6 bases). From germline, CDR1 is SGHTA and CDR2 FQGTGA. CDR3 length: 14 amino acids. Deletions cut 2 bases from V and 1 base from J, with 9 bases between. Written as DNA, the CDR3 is TGTGCCAGCAGCTTAGGGGGGTGGTCCTACGAGCAGTACTTC. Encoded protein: CASSLGGWSYEQYF.

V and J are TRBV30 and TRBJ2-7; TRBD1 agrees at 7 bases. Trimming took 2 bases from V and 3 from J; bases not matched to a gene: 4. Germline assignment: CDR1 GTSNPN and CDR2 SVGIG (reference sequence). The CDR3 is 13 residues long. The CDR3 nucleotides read TGTGCCTGGAGTCCCGACAGGGTCTACGAGCAGTACTTC. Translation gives CAWSPDRVYEQYF.

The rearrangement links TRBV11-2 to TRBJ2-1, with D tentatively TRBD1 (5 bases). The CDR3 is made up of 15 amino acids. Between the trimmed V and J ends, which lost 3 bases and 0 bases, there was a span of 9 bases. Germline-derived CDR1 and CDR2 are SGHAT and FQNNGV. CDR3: CASSLTVSSYNEQFF. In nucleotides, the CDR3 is TGTGCCAGCAGCTTGACAGTCAGCTCCTACAATGAGCAGTTCTTC.

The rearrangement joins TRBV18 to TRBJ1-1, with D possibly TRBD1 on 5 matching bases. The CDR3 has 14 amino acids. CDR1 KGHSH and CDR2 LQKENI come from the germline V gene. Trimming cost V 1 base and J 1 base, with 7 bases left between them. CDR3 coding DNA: TGTGCCAGCTCACCACTGGACACGAACACTGAAGCTTTCTTT. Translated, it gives CASSPLDTNTEAFF.

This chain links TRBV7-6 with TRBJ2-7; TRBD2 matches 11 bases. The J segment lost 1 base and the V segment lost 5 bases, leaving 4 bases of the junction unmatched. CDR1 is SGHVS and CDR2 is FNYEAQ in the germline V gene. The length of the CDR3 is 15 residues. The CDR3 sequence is CASSPRLAGSYEQYF. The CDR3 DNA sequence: TGTGCCAGCAGCCCCAGACTAGCGGGGTCCTACGAGCAGTACTTC.

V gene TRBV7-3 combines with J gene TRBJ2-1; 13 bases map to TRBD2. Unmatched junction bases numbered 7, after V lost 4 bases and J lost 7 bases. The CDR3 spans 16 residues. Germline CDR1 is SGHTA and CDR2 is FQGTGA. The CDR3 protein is CASSSRTSGSLNEQFF. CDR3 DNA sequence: TGTGCCAGCAGCTCCCGGACTAGCGGGAGTCTTAATGAGCAGTTCTTC. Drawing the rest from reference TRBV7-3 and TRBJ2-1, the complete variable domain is GAGVSQTPSNKVTEKGKYVELRCDPISGHTALYWYRQSLGQGPEFLIYFQGTGAADDSGLPNDRFFAVRPEGSVSTLKIQRTERGDSAVYLCASSSRTSGSLNEQFFGPGTRLTVL.

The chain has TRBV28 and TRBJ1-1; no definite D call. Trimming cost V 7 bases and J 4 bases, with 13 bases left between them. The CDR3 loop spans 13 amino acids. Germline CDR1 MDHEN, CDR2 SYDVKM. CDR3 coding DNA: TGTGCCAGCACCATCCTGGGCGCCACTGAAGCTTTCTTT. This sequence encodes CASTILGATEAFF. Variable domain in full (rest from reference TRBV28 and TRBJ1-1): DVKVTQSSRYLVKRTGEKVFLECVQDMDHENMFWYRQDPGLGLRLIYFSYDVKMKEKGDIPEGYSVSREKKERFSLILESASTNQTSMYLCASTILGATEAFFGQGTRLTVV.

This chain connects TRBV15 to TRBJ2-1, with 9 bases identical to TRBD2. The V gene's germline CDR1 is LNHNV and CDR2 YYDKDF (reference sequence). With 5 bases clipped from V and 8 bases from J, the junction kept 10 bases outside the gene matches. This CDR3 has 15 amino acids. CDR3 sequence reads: CATSETSGRTDEQFF. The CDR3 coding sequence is TGTGCCACCAGCGAGACTAGCGGACGAACCGATGAGCAGTTCTTC.

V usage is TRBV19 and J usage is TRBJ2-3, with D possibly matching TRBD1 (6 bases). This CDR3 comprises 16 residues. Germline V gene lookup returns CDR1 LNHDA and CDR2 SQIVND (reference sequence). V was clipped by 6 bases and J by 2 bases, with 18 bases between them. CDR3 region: CASSRMRGSITDTQYF. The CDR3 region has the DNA TGTGCCAGTAGCCGAATGAGGGGGAGCATCACAGATACGCAGTATTTT.

The CDR3 sequence is CASSQTVSNQPQHF. In DNA, the CDR3 is TGCGCCAGCAGCCAGACAGTTAGCAATCAGCCCCAGCATTTT. The chain employs TRBV4-1 and TRBJ1-5; tentative D call: TRBD1 (5 bases). The CDR3 runs to 14 residues. Germline V gives CDR1 MGHRA, CDR2 YSYEKL. V gave up 3 bases and J gave up 0 bases, with 6 bases separating them.

CDR3 DNA sequence: TGTGCCTGGGACCCTTGGCGGGAAGCTGACAATGAGCAGTTCTTC. Protein product: CAWDPWREADNEQFF. The rearrangement links TRBV30 to TRBJ2-1, with D possibly TRBD2 on 6 matching bases. CDR1 GTSNPN and CDR2 SVGIG come from the germline V gene (reference sequence). The CDR3 is 15 amino acids. V lost 5 bases and J 5 bases, leaving 19 bases between the germline ends.

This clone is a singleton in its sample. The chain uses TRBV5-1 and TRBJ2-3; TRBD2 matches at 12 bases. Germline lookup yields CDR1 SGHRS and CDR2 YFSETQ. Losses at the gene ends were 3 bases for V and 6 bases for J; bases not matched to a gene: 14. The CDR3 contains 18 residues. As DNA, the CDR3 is TGCGCCAGCAGCTCGGGGGCAAGACTAGCGGGAGTAGGTGATACGCAGTATTTT. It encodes CASSSGARLAGVGDTQYF.

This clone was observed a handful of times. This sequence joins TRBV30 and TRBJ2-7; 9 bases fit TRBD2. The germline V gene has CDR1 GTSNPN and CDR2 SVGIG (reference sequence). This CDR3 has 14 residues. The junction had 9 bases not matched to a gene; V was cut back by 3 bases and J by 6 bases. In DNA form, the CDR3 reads TGTGCCTGGAGCACGCTAGCGGGAAACCCCGAGCAGTACTTC. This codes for CAWSTLAGNPEQYF.

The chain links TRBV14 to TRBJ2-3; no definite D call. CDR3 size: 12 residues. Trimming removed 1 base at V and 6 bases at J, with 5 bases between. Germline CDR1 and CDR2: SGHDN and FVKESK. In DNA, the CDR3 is TGTGCCAGCAGCCAAGTGATGGATACGCAGTATTTT. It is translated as CASSQVMDTQYF.

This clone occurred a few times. The CDR3 nucleotides are TGTGCCAGTAGTATCCGGGACAACAATCAGCCCCAGCATTTT. Residues: CASSIRDNNQPQHF. The chain employs TRBV19 and TRBJ1-5; D may be TRBD1 (6 bases). The ends were cut back, 3 bases at V and 3 bases at J, with 9 bases in the middle. This CDR3 has 14 residues. Germline lookup yields CDR1 LNHDA and CDR2 SQIVND (reference sequence). The full variable domain, with the rest looked up from reference TRBV19 and TRBJ1-5, is DGGITQSPKYLFRKEGQNVTLSCEQNLNHDAMYWYRQDPGQGLRLIYYSQIVNDFQKGDIAEGYSVSREKKESFPLTVTSAQKNPTAFYLCASSIRDNNQPQHFGDGTRLSIL.

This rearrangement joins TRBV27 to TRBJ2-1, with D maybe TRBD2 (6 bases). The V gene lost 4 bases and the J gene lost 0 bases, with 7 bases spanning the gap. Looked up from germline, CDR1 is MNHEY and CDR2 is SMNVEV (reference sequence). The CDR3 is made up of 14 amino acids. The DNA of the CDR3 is TGTGCCAGCAGTTGGGGGGACTCCTACAATGAGCAGTTCTTC. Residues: CASSWGDSYNEQFF.

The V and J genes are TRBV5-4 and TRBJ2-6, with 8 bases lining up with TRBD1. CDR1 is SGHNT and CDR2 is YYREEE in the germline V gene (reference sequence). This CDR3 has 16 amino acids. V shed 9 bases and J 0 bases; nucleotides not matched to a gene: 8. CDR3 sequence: CAIPDRVSSGANVLTF. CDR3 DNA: TGTGCCATACCGGACAGGGTTAGCTCTGGGGCCAACGTCCTGACTTTC.

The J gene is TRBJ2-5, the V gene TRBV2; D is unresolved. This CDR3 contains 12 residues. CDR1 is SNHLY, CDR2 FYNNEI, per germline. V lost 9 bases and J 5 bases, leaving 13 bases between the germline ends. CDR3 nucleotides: TGTGCCAGTCGGGCCATCGGCGAGACCCAGTACTTC. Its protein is CASRAIGETQYF.

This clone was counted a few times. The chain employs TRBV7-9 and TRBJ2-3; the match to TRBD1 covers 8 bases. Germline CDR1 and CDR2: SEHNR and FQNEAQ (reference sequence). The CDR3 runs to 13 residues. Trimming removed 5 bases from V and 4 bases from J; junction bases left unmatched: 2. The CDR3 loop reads CASSPRGPDTQYF. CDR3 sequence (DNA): TGTGCCAGCAGCCCCAGGGGGCCAGATACGCAGTATTTT.

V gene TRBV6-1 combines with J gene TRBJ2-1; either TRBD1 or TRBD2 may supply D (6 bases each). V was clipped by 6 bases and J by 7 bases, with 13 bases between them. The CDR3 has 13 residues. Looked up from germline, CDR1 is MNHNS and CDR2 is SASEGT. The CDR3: CASSFGGGNEQFF. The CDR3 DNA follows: TGTGCCAGCAGCTTCGGAGGGGGGAATGAGCAGTTCTTC.

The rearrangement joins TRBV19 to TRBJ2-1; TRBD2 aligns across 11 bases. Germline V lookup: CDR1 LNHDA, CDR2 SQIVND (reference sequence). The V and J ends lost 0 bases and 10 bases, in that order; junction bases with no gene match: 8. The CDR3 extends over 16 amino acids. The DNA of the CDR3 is TGTGCCAGTAGTATAGAGCTAGCGGGAGGAATTGAGGAGCAGTTCTTC. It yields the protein CASSIELAGGIEEQFF.

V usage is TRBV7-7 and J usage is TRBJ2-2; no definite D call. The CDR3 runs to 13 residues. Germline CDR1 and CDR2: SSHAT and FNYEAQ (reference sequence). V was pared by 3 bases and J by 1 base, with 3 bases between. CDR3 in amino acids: CASSFRNTGELFF. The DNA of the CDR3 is TGTGCCAGCAGCTTTCGGAACACCGGGGAGCTGTTTTTT.

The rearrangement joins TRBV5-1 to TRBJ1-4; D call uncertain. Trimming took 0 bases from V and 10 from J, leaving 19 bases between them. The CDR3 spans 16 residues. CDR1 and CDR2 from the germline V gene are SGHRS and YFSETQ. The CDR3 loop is CASSLAPPYGVGKLFF. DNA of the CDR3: TGCGCCAGCAGCTTGGCTCCCCCCTATGGAGTGGGAAAACTGTTTTTT.

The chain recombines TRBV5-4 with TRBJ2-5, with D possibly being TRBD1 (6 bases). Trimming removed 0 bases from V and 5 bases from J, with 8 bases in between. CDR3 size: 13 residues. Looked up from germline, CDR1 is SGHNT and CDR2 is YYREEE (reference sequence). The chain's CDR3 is CASSLGQGETQYF. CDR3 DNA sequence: TGTGCCAGCAGCTTGGGCCAGGGGGAGACCCAGTACTTC.

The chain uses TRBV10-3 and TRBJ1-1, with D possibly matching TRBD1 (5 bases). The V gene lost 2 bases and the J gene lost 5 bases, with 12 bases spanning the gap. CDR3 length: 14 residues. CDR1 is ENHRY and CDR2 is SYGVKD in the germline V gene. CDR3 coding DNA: TGTGCCATCAGTGAGGGAAGGGGAGGAACTGAAGCTTTCTTT. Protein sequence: CAISEGRGGTEAFF.

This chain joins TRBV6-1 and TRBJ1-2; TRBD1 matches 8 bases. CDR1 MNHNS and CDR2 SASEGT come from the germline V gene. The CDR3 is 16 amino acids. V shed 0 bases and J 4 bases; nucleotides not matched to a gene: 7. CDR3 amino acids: CASSEASGGSGYGYTF. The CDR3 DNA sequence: TGTGCCAGCAGTGAAGCCTCAGGGGGCAGTGGCTATGGCTACACCTTC.

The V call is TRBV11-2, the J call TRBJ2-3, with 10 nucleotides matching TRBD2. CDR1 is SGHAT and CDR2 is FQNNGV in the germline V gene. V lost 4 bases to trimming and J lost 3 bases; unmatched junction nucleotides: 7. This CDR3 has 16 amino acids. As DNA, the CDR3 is TGTGCCAGCAGCTATCAGCGGGAGGGCGCAACAGATACGCAGTATTTT. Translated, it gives CASSYQREGATDTQYF.